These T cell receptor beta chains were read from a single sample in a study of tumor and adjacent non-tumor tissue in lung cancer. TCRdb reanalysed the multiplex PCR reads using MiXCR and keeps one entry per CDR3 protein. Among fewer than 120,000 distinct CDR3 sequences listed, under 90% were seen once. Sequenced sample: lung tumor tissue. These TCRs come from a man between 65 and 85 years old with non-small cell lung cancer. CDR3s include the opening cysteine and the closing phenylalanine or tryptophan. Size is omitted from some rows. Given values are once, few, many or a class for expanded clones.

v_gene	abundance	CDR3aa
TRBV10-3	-	CAISYPGTYTQYF
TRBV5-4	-	CSSSLHLNYGYTF
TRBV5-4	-	CASSTGIGGGINTPLHF
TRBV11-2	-	CTSSIQGQPYNKRFF
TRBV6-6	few	CPSSHTGGQGYGYTF
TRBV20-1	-	CSYGRGTNEQFF
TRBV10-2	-	CASRFPGPPSHEEFF
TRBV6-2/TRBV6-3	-	CTSQIAGVTYEQYF
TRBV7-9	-	CVSSPSGGGNNEQLF
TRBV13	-	CATISTTGDEQYF
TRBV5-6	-	CASSLVATVGQPQHF
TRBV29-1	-	CSVDPGPRGEAFF
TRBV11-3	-	CASTRREVSTDRQYF
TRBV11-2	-	CARSLWGSRNSPLNF
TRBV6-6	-	CASRPNPRLARADTQYF
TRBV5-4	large	CASSFGGRVGNEQFF
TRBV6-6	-	CASSLTGDSYEQYF
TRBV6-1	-	CASQTDAGTYEQYF
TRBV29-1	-	CSVGREGYTETSF
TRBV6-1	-	CTSSTAHSEKLFF